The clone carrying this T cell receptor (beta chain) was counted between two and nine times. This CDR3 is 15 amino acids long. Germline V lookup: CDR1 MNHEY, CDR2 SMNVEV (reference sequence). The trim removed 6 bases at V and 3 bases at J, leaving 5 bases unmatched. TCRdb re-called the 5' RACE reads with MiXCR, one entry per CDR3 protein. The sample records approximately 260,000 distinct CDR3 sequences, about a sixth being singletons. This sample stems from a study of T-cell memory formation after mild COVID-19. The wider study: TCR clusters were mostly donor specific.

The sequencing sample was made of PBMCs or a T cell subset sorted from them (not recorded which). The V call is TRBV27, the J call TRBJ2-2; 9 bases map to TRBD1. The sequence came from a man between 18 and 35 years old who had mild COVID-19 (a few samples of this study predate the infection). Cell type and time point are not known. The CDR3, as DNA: TGTGCCAGCAGACTCTGGACAGGGGACACCGGGGAGCTGTTTTTT. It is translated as CASRLWTGDTGELFF.